The 32 T cell receptor beta chains below all came from one sample that was sequenced in a study of Tregs in tolerant kidney transplant recipients. Here immunoSEQ multiplex PCR was the method, and the copy in TCRdb shows in-frame clones only, minus some. Of under 100,000 clones in the sample, just over 90% were seen once. Material: CD8+ T cells from blood. The receptors come from a human donor in good health.

J is TRBJ1-1 and V is TRBV6-5; TRBD1 aligns across 7 bases. The germline V gene encodes CDR1 MNHEY and CDR2 SVGAGI. The CDR3 is 15 residues long. The ends lost 4 bases at V and 4 bases at J; junction bases unmatched: 9. CDR3 in DNA: TGTGCCAGCAGTTTAGGGGACCAGGGGGTCACTGAAGCTTTCTTT. As protein: CASSLGDQGVTEAFF.

This chain connects TRBV5-6 to TRBJ2-1; D gene uncertain. CDR1 SGHDT and CDR2 YYEEEE come from the germline V gene. Trimming took 0 bases from V and 1 from J, leaving 17 bases between them. The CDR3 runs 18 residues. CDR3 sequence reads: CASSLVPDLVGSYNEQFF. CDR3 DNA: TGTGCCAGCAGCTTGGTTCCGGACCTTGTAGGTTCCTACAATGAGCAGTTCTTC. The full variable domain, with the rest looked up from reference TRBV5-6 and TRBJ2-1, is DAGVTQSPTHLIKTRGQQVTLRCSPKSGHDTVSWYQQALGQGPQFIFQYYEEEERQRGNFPDRFSGHQFPNYSSELNVNALLLGDSALYLCASSLVPDLVGSYNEQFFGPGTRLTVL.

Here the CDR3 DNA reads TGTGCCTGGAGCCGGGACAGGATCAATCAGCCCCAGCATTTT. Translating gives CAWSRDRINQPQHF. J is TRBJ1-5 and V is TRBV30; 8 positions agree with TRBD1. Germline values: CDR1 GTSNPN, CDR2 SVGIG (reference sequence). V lost 3 bases and J lost 3; bases outside the gene matches: 4. This CDR3 spans 14 amino acids.

The rearrangement links TRBV9 to TRBJ2-1; no clear D. Trimming shortened V by 0 bases and J by 8 bases, and 15 bases separated the two germline ends. Per the germline V gene, CDR1 is SGDLS and CDR2 is YYNGEE. The CDR3 contains 15 residues. Written as DNA, the CDR3 is TGTGCCAGCAGCGTAGCACCCTATTTAGTCGATGAGCAGTTCTTC. As protein: CASSVAPYLVDEQFF.

The chain couples TRBV6-6 to TRBJ1-2; tentative D call: TRBD1 (5 bases). The V end was cut by 5 bases, the J end by 4 bases, with 17 bases between. Per germline, CDR1 MNHNY and CDR2 SVGAGI (reference sequence). The CDR3 is 15 residues long. Written as DNA, the CDR3 is TGTGCCAGCAGTCCTGGGGACTGGTTTGTCTATGGCTACACCTTC. This translates into CASSPGDWFVYGYTF.

The rearrangement uses TRBV4-1 and TRBJ1-4; 8 nucleotides align to TRBD1. Germline CDR1 MGHRA, CDR2 YSYEKL. This CDR3 comprises 17 residues. V lost 4 bases to trimming and J lost 6 bases; unmatched junction nucleotides: 13. CDR3 nucleotides: TGCGCCAGCAGCCCCTACGGACAGGGCCGAGAGGATGAAAAACTGTTTTTT. Translating gives CASSPYGQGREDEKLFF.

J is TRBJ1-2 and V is TRBV5-5; D uncertain. Germline assignment: CDR1 SGHKS and CDR2 YYEKEE (reference sequence). The CDR3 contains 16 residues. Trimming pared 0 bases from V and 6 bases from J, leaving 18 bases between. The CDR3 DNA reads as TGTGCCAGCAGCTTGGGGGAGGGCCCTACAAATGATGGCTACACCTTC. It encodes CASSLGEGPTNDGYTF.

The chain uses TRBV13 and TRBJ2-3, with TRBD1 matching over 8 bases. The V and J ends lost 1 base and 0 bases, in that order; junction bases with no gene match: 3. Per germline, CDR1 PRHDT and CDR2 FYEKMQ (reference sequence). The CDR3 extends over 16 amino acids. Here the CDR3 reads CASSLVGQGSTDTQYF. The DNA for the CDR3 is TGTGCCAGCAGCTTAGTTGGACAGGGTAGCACAGATACGCAGTATTTT.

V usage is TRBV7-2 and J usage is TRBJ2-7; D not certain. CDR1 SGHTA and CDR2 FQGNSA come from the germline V gene. This CDR3 is built from 14 residues. Trimming took 1 base from V and 3 from J, leaving 10 bases between them. CDR3 loop: CASSLGSAHYEQYF. Here the CDR3 DNA reads TGTGCCAGCAGCTTAGGGTCAGCTCACTACGAGCAGTACTTC.

This chain uses TRBV7-2 with TRBJ1-1; unclear D gene. This CDR3 is built from 14 residues. Germline V lookup: CDR1 SGHTA, CDR2 FQGNSA. V lost 3 bases to trimming and J lost 0 bases, with 8 bases between them. CDR3 DNA: TGTGCCAGCAGCTTCGGACTGATGAACACTGAAGCTTTCTTT. It is translated as CASSFGLMNTEAFF.

The chain has TRBV2 and TRBJ2-1; TRBD2 matches 12 bases. Germline V gene lookup returns CDR1 SNHLY and CDR2 FYNNEI. Trimming cost V 5 bases and J 3 bases; bases outside gene matches: 2. The CDR3 loop spans 15 amino acids. The CDR3 sequence: CASSPLAGGYNEQFF. DNA of the CDR3: TGTGCCAGCAGTCCACTAGCGGGGGGCTACAATGAGCAGTTCTTC.

On this clone: One end of the junction fails to match germline, which may point to a read error. J is TRBJ1-5 and V is TRBV10-3; no definite D call. The CDR3 loop spans 13 amino acids. Germline V gives CDR1 ENHRY, CDR2 SYGVKD. This chain's CDR3 is CATSWDSNQPQHF. The CDR3 DNA follows: TGTGCCACCAGTTGGGATAGCAATCAGCCCCAGCATTTT.

This CDR3 reads CASTNGGTGPHNEQFF. The CDR3 DNA reads TGTGCCAGTACCAATGGGGGGACAGGGCCCCACAATGAGCAGTTCTTC. This chain links TRBV19 with TRBJ2-1, with 9 nucleotides matching TRBD1. V dropped 7 bases and J dropped 5; count of bases not matched to a gene: 12. Germline assignment: CDR1 LNHDA and CDR2 SQIVND (reference sequence). There are 16 residues in the CDR3.

The chain carries TRBV27 and TRBJ1-2, with 12 nucleotides matching TRBD1. Germline values: CDR1 MNHEY, CDR2 SMNVEV (reference sequence). The length of the CDR3 is 15 residues. V shed 5 bases, J shed 7 bases, and the junction held 8 bases outside the gene matches. CDR3 protein: CASSPGTGGWSGYTF. In nucleotides, the CDR3 is TGTGCCAGCAGTCCAGGGACAGGGGGCTGGTCTGGCTACACCTTC.

The rearrangement links TRBV5-5 to TRBJ1-5; weak D call: TRBD1 (6 bases). The germline V and J ends were trimmed by 2 bases and 0 bases, with 9 bases remaining between them. Per germline, CDR1 SGHKS and CDR2 YYEKEE (reference sequence). The CDR3 contains 15 residues. Here the CDR3 reads CASSLRQDSNQPQHF. Here the CDR3 DNA reads TGTGCCAGCAGCTTAAGACAGGATAGCAATCAGCCCCAGCATTTT.

J is TRBJ2-1 and V is TRBV10-1, with 7 bases matching TRBD2. CDR1 is WNHNN, CDR2 SYGVQD, per germline (reference sequence). The J segment lost 7 bases and the V segment lost 0 bases, leaving 6 bases of the junction unmatched. This CDR3 has 15 residues. The CDR3, as DNA: TGCGCCAGCAGTGAGTCAGGCGGGGGTTGGAATGAGCAGTTCTTC. Encoded protein: CASSESGGGWNEQFF.

The chain couples TRBV5-1 to TRBJ2-1; no firm D call. Germline-derived CDR1 and CDR2 are SGHRS and YFSETQ. V shed 4 bases and J shed 0 bases, with 14 bases lying between them. The CDR3 is 16 residues long. The CDR3 nucleotides read TGCGCCAGCAGCATAGACGTGATAGACTCCTACAATGAGCAGTTCTTC. Amino acid sequence: CASSIDVIDSYNEQFF.

This chain links TRBV2 with TRBJ2-3; D possibly corresponds to TRBD2 (6 bases). CDR1 SNHLY and CDR2 FYNNEI come from the germline V gene. The ends were cut back, 8 bases at V and 9 bases at J, with 9 bases in the middle. This CDR3 has 10 amino acids. The CDR3 protein is CASGGGTQYF. CDR3 sequence (DNA): TGTGCCAGCGGGGGAGGAACGCAGTATTTT. The variable domain in full, with the rest retrieved from reference TRBV2 and TRBJ2-3, is EPEVTQTPSHQVTQMGQEVILRCVPISNHLYFYWYRQILGQKVEFLVSFYNNEISEKSEIFDDQFSVERPDGSNFTLKIRSTKLEDSAMYFCASGGGTQYFGPGTRLTVL.

The rearrangement joins TRBV19 to TRBJ2-5; 9 bases match TRBD2. The CDR3 runs to 16 residues. Germline V gene sequence: CDR1 LNHDA, CDR2 SQIVND (reference sequence). With 3 bases clipped from V and 2 bases from J, the junction kept 7 bases outside the gene matches. The DNA of the CDR3 is TGTGCCAGTAGTATCCGGGGTAGCGGGGGTCAAGAGACCCAGTACTTC. Translated: CASSIRGSGGQETQYF.

The genes are TRBV5-1 and TRBJ1-1; D not resolved. The V gene lost 0 bases and the J gene lost 0 bases, with 6 bases spanning the gap. From germline, CDR1 is SGHRS and CDR2 YFSETQ. This CDR3 has 14 amino acids. The CDR3, as DNA: TGCGCCAGCAGCTTGGAACAGCTGAACACTGAAGCTTTCTTT. Translation: CASSLEQLNTEAFF.

The gene calls are TRBV7-8 and TRBJ1-4; D unresolved. The germline gives CDR1 SGHVS, CDR2 FQNEAQ. The CDR3 extends over 16 amino acids. V was shortened by 1 base and J by 2 bases, with 11 bases between the two germline ends. CDR3 DNA: TGTGCCAGCAGCTTAGGAGGGATCCTGACTAATGAAAAACTGTTTTTT. Protein sequence: CASSLGGILTNEKLFF.

The chain combines TRBV5-8 with TRBJ2-7; 7 nucleotides line up with TRBD2. The CDR3 covers 16 residues. Germline trimming cut 1 base from V and 2 bases from J; bases unmatched to any gene: 9. CDR1 is SGHTS and CDR2 is YDEGEE in the germline V gene. CDR3 sequence reads: CASSLINSGETYEQYF. CDR3 DNA: TGTGCCAGCAGCTTGATCAACAGCGGGGAGACCTACGAGCAGTACTTC.

The J gene is TRBJ2-1, the V gene TRBV9; no firm D call. This CDR3 contains 13 residues. Per germline, CDR1 SGDLS and CDR2 YYNGEE. Trimming took 0 bases from V and 5 from J, leaving 6 bases between them. DNA of the CDR3: TGTGCCAGCAGCGTAGGACTTAACAATGAGCAGTTCTTC. It encodes CASSVGLNNEQFF.

This chain uses TRBV14 with TRBJ2-7; 8 positions match TRBD1. Germline V CDR1 and CDR2: SGHDN, FVKESK. Trimming took 1 base from V and 0 from J; bases not matched to a gene: 5. The CDR3 is made up of 16 amino acids. The CDR3 DNA sequence: TGTGCCAGCAGCCAAGTGGAGGACAGGGTCTCCTACGAGCAGTACTTC. It encodes CASSQVEDRVSYEQYF.

V gene TRBV25-1 combines with J gene TRBJ1-2; D is ambiguous. Trimming shortened V by 10 bases and J by 4 bases, and 10 bases separated the two germline ends. Germline loops: CDR1 MGHDK, CDR2 SYGVNS. The CDR3 runs 11 residues. CDR3 DNA sequence: TGTGCCACCCAGTGGTTCTATGGCTACACCTTC. Translated, it gives CATQWFYGYTF.

In nucleotides, the CDR3 is TGCAGCGTTGCCGCGGGGGATGCCGGGGAGCTGTTTTTT. Its protein product is CSVAAGDAGELFF. The J gene is TRBJ2-2, the V gene TRBV29-1, with 7 bases fitting TRBD2. V lost 4 bases and J lost 6; bases outside the gene matches: 5. The CDR3 consists of 13 residues. CDR1 is SQVTM and CDR2 is ANQGSEA in the germline V gene.

The genes are TRBV2 and TRBJ1-1; D remains ambiguous. The CDR3 length is 15 residues. Germline V gene sequence: CDR1 SNHLY, CDR2 FYNNEI. The V end lost 2 bases, the J end lost 0 bases, and 10 bases lay between the germline ends. The DNA for the CDR3 is TGTGCCAGCAGTGAACTCGGAAAGTTGAACACTGAAGCTTTCTTT. Protein sequence: CASSELGKLNTEAFF.

This clone occurred a few times. The chain couples TRBV7-9 to TRBJ2-1; unclear D gene. Germline V gives CDR1 SEHNR, CDR2 FQNEAQ (reference sequence). The CDR3 is made up of 14 amino acids. The V end lost 4 bases, the J end lost 3 bases, and 10 bases lay between the germline ends. The CDR3 nucleotides are TGTGCCAGCAGCTCCGACCATCTCTACAATGAGCAGTTCTTC. Protein: CASSSDHLYNEQFF.

This clone was counted a single time. Other DNA sequences in the same sample also yield this CDR3. The V call is TRBV11-2, the J call TRBJ2-1, with D perhaps TRBD1 (6 bases). Trimming shortened V by 8 bases and J by 4 bases, and 12 bases separated the two germline ends. This CDR3 is built from 13 residues. Germline CDR1 and CDR2: SGHAT and FQNNGV. The CDR3 nucleotides read TGTGCCAGCTCCCTGGGGGCTTACAATGAGCAGTTCTTC. Protein product: CASSLGAYNEQFF.

This sequence joins TRBV13 and TRBJ1-1; 9 nucleotides line up with TRBD1. CDR1 is PRHDT, CDR2 FYEKMQ, per germline (reference sequence). Trimming took 6 bases from V and 2 from J; bases not matched to a gene: 1. CDR3 size: 13 residues. Written as DNA, the CDR3 is TGTGCCAGCAGGACAGGGGGAAACACTGAAGCTTTCTTT. Its translation: CASRTGGNTEAFF.

The rearrangement joins TRBV5-1 to TRBJ1-1; D is perhaps TRBD1 (5 bases). With 4 bases removed from V and 0 bases from J, the gap between germline ends came to 13 bases. The CDR3 is 15 residues long. Germline V gives CDR1 SGHRS, CDR2 YFSETQ. The chain's CDR3 is CASSPRTHMNTEAFF. The CDR3, as DNA: TGCGCCAGCAGCCCACGGACACACATGAACACTGAAGCTTTCTTT.

The CDR3 here is CASSYGLDTQYF. The CDR3 region has the DNA TGTGCCAGCAGTTACGGCCTGGATACGCAGTATTTT. The chain couples TRBV6-6 to TRBJ2-3; D unclear. The CDR3 runs to 12 residues. The germline V gene has CDR1 MNHNY and CDR2 SVGAGI (reference sequence). V gave up 2 bases and J gave up 6 bases, with 6 bases separating them.